This TCR beta chain was found in a study of blood T cell repertoires in COVID-19. The CDR3 has 14 amino acids. The ends were cut back, 4 bases at V and 2 bases at J, with 13 bases in the middle. Per the germline V gene, CDR1 is SGHRS and CDR2 is YFSETQ. As handled by the study authors: Amplification with reference gene primers provided the estimates of nucleated cell counts. Clones were read by immunoSEQ multiplex PCR, and TCRdb kept only the in-frame ones, dropping some. V, J and clone size reflect that table, while D and trimming were determined from the DNA. The data hold almost 400,000 clones, with 85% to 90% observed a single time. The participants were between about 18 and 95 years old and came from some 25 US areas.

The specimen sequenced was PBMCs or T cells enriched from blood (not recorded which). The receptor was isolated from a woman aged 25 to 45 who had recovered from COVID-19. The chain recombines TRBV5-1 with TRBJ2-7; a possible D gene is TRBD1 (6 bases). In nucleotides, the CDR3 is TGCGCCAGCAGCCCGTTGGACAGACCCTACGAGCAGTACTTC. This translates into CASSPLDRPYEQYF.